This record covers a single TCR beta chain. Its matching antigen is unknown. Germline V CDR1 and CDR2: MDHEN, SYDVKM. The CDR3 is 13 amino acids. V lost 7 bases and J lost 1, with 11 bases in between. TCRdb reanalysed the reads using MiXCR and keeps one entry per CDR3 protein. Of under 130,000 distinct CDR3 sequences detected, less than 55% appear once; the ten largest clones hold about 76%. The data stem from a study of T cell repertoires in cytomegalovirus infection. Study-level results: Dominant in the ex vivo response were TCR beta clonotypes restricted by HLA-C and specific for CMV. The study identified carriers of CMV plus the relevant HLA from cumulative public TCR beta family frequency.

V is TRBV28 and J is TRBJ2-7; possible D gene TRBD1, 6 bases. The sequences come from CD8+ T cells from cultured PBMCs, collected from culture after CMV antigen stimulation. This clonotype originated in a human donor in good health (CMV status not recorded). Some clones in this sample may be carry-over from other donors' samples. CDR3 nucleotide sequence: TGTGCCAGCATGGCGACAGGATCCTACGAGCAGTACTTC. Its translation: CASMATGSYEQYF.